This T cell receptor beta chain originates from a study of beta chain features in type 1 diabetes. Study-wide results and limits: Shortening that was moderate but significant affected the TCRB CDR3s of Type 1 diabetes patients in all four CD4+ subsets. Patients and controls would share equally any PCR tilt toward shorter templates. Whether HLA type affects TCRB rearrangement stayed undetermined in the present work.

Comment on this clone: Its antigen is currently unknown.

Germline V lookup: CDR1 KGHSH, CDR2 LQKENI. Trimming stripped 3 bases from V and 4 bases from J, with 10 bases between. The CDR3 runs to 14 residues. Reverse transcription of all isolated RNA meant that expressed TCRB transcripts were sequenced. The study sequenced naive, central memory and regulatory T cell samples to an average of around 3.5 million reads. Repertoires were generated with immunoSEQ multiplex PCR, while TCRdb's copy carries only in-frame clones and drops some. Counted here are almost 250,000 clones, 12% to 15% occurring once; the ten biggest clones make up around 0.03%. V and J are TRBV18 and TRBJ2-1; maybe TRBD2 (6 bases). The sequence was collected from a woman in her 40s in good health. Material for sequencing was naive CD4+ T cells from blood. DNA for the CDR3: TGTGCCAGCTCACCCGGGGGTACTTACAATGAGCAGTTCTTC. Translating it yields CASSPGGTYNEQFF. Drawing the rest from reference TRBV18 and TRBJ2-1, the complete variable domain is NAGVMQNPRHLVRRRGQEARLRCSPMKGHSHVYWYRQLPEEGLKFMVYLQKENIIDESGMPKERFSAEFPKEGPSILRIQQVVRGDSAAYFCASSPGGTYNEQFFGPGTRLTVL.